These 16 T cell receptor beta chains share one sample of origin, sequenced in a study of monozygotic twins with inflammatory bowel disease. From the 5' RACE reads, TCRdb lists one entry per CDR3 protein and no DNA. Recorded for this sample: fewer than 550,000 distinct CDR3 sequences. The sequenced material came from blood. The receptors were gathered from a human donor with ulcerative colitis or Crohn's disease, or a healthy co-twin of an affected twin (not recorded which).

The chain uses TRBV5-4 and TRBJ1-1. This CDR3 has 14 amino acids. Germline-derived CDR1 and CDR2 are SGHNT and YYREEE (reference sequence). Here the CDR3 reads CASSFDWASTEAFF.

The CDR3 protein is CASSRRDIQETQYF. V is TRBV28 and J is TRBJ2-5; TCRdb proposes TRBD1, but this gene call is untestable without DNA. The CDR3 spans 14 residues. Germline assignment: CDR1 MDHEN and CDR2 SYDVKM.

The V gene is TRBV5-4, the J gene TRBJ2-1; lacking DNA, the TRBD1 call made by TCRdb goes unchecked. The CDR3 contains 16 residues. CDR1 and CDR2 from the germline V gene are SGHNT and YYREEE (reference sequence). Here the CDR3 reads CASSSWDKPSHNEQFF.

V usage is TRBV20-1 and J usage is TRBJ1-2; TCRdb selects TRBD1, and the lack of DNA leaves this call unchecked. The length of the CDR3 is 13 residues. CDR1 DFQATT and CDR2 SNEGSKA come from the germline V gene (reference sequence). CDR3 loop: CSANSARGYGYTF.

V usage is TRBV25-1 and J usage is TRBJ2-7; checking the TCRdb D call of TRBD2 is not possible without DNA. Germline V gene lookup returns CDR1 MGHDK and CDR2 SYGVNS. This CDR3 has 14 residues. The CDR3 here is CASSLDPVRGEQYF.

The rearrangement links TRBV11-2 to TRBJ2-6; lacking DNA, the TRBD1 call made by TCRdb goes unchecked. Per germline, CDR1 SGHAT and CDR2 FQNNGV. The CDR3 has 16 residues. CDR3 loop: CASSLADRGYANVLTF.

The gene calls are TRBV28 and TRBJ2-2; TCRdb's D call, TRBD2, is unchecked because there is no DNA. The CDR3 extends over 16 amino acids. CDR1 and CDR2 from the germline V gene are MDHEN and SYDVKM. CDR3 sequence: CASSHPGLAGVGELFF. Variable domain in full (rest from reference TRBV28 and TRBJ2-2): DVKVTQSSRYLVKRTGEKVFLECVQDMDHENMFWYRQDPGLGLRLIYFSYDVKMKEKGDIPEGYSVSREKKERFSLILESASTNQTSMYLCASSHPGLAGVGELFFGEGSRLTVL.

V usage is TRBV7-6 and J usage is TRBJ2-7; without DNA, the TCRdb call of TRBD2 cannot be checked. This CDR3 has 17 amino acids. In germline, CDR1 is SGHVS, CDR2 FNYEAQ. The CDR3 region is CASSSTGEGEAPYEQYF.

The V call is TRBV5-1, the J call TRBJ1-2. Looked up from germline, CDR1 is SGHRS and CDR2 is YFSETQ. CDR3 length equals 14 residues. The CDR3: CASSSGGDSNGYTF. Combining the CDR3 with reference TRBV5-1 and TRBJ1-2 gives the whole variable domain KAGVTQTPRYLIKTRGQQVTLSCSPISGHRSVSWYQQTPGQGLQFLFEYFSETQRNKGNFPGRFSGRQFSNSRSEMNVSTLELGDSALYLCASSSGGDSNGYTFGSGTRLTVV.

V is TRBV11-2 and J is TRBJ2-3; the TCRdb call, TRBD2, lacks DNA for checking. The CDR3 runs 17 residues. The germline gives CDR1 SGHAT, CDR2 FQNNGV. CDR3 residues: CASSLEIAGPVGDTQYF.

The J gene is TRBJ2-1, the V gene TRBV20-1; TCRdb outputs TRBD2, but without DNA this stays unchecked. This CDR3 is 15 amino acids long. The germline V gene has CDR1 DFQATT and CDR2 SNEGSKA (reference sequence). The CDR3 spells CSASTSGKSLHEQFF.

The rearrangement joins TRBV4-1 to TRBJ2-7; the D gene TCRdb calls, TRBD1, cannot be checked with no DNA. Germline CDR1 MGHRA, CDR2 YSYEKL. The CDR3 spans 13 residues. The CDR3: CASSQGQFYEQYF.

The V and J genes are TRBV19 and TRBJ2-7; with no DNA, the TCRdb D assignment of TRBD2 cannot be verified. The CDR3 covers 13 residues. Germline loops: CDR1 LNHDA, CDR2 SQIVND (reference sequence). The CDR3 reads CASSRDYNYEQYF.

The chain uses TRBV28 and TRBJ2-2; TCRdb selects TRBD1, and the lack of DNA leaves this call unchecked. This CDR3 comprises 14 residues. Germline CDR1 reads MDHEN; CDR2 reads SYDVKM. Here the CDR3 reads CASRGQGATGELFF.

V is TRBV5-1 and J is TRBJ2-1; TCRdb outputs TRBD2, but without DNA this stays unchecked. The germline V gene encodes CDR1 SGHRS and CDR2 YFSETQ. The CDR3 contains 15 residues. The CDR3 region is CASSLVASGANEQFF.

This sequence joins TRBV7-3 and TRBJ1-2. The CDR3 covers 22 residues. The V gene's germline CDR1 is SGHTA and CDR2 FQGTGA. The CDR3: CATHTGGLNKGVDSRQLWGYTF.